This TCR beta chain stems from a study of control samples from healthy donors and cancer patients. Generated by immunoSEQ multiplex PCR, the TCRdb table keeps only in-frame clones and is missing some. The repertoire holds around 200,000 clones, with 85% to 95% as singletons. This CDR3 has 15 residues. Germline CDR1 reads SEHNR; CDR2 reads FQNEAQ (reference sequence). V lost 4 bases, J lost 1 base, and 8 bases lay in between. The V gene is TRBV7-9, the J gene TRBJ2-6; TRBD1 might be the D (5 bases). This clonotype originated in a man between 45 and 60 years old in good health. Sequencing used blood. The CDR3 protein is CASSSRVSGANVLTF. DNA of the CDR3: TGTGCCAGCAGCTCCAGGGTATCTGGGGCCAACGTCCTGACTTTC. Full variable domain (missing parts from reference TRBV7-9 and TRBJ2-6): DTGVSQNPRHKITKRGQNVTFRCDPISEHNRLYWYRQTLGQGPEFLTYFQNEAQLEKSRLLSDRFSAERPKGSFSTLEIQRTEQGDSAMYLCASSSRVSGANVLTFGAGSRLTVL.